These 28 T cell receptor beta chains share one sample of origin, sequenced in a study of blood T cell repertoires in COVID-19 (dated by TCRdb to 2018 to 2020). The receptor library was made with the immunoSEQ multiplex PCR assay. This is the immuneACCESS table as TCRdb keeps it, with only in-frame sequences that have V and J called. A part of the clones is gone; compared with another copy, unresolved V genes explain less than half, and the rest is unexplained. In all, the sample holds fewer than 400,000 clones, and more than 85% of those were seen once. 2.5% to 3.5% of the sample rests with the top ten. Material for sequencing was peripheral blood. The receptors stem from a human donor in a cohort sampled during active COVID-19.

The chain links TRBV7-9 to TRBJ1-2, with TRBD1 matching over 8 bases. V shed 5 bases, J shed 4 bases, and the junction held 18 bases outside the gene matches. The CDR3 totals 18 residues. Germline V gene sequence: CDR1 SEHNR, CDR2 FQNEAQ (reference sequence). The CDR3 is CASSPARPGQVQLYGYTF. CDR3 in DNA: TGTGCCAGCAGCCCAGCGCGCCCGGGACAGGTCCAACTCTATGGCTACACCTTC.

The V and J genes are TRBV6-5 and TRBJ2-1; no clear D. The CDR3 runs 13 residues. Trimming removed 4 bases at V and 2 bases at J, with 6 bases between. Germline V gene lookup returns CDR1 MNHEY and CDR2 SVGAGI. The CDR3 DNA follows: TGTGCCAGCAGTTTTTCAACCTACAATGAGCAGTTCTTC. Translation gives CASSFSTYNEQFF.

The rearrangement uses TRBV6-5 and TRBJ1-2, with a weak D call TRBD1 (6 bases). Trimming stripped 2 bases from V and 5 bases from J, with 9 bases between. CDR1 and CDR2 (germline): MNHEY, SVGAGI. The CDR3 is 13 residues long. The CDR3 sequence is CASSYGGPYGYTF. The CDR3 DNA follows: TGTGCCAGCAGTTACGGGGGCCCGTATGGCTACACCTTC.

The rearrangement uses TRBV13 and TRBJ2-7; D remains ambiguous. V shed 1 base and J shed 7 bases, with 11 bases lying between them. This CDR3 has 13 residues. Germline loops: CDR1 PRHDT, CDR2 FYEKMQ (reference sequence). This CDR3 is CASSLDQAFEQYF. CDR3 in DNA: TGTGCCAGCAGCTTAGATCAGGCGTTTGAGCAGTACTTC.

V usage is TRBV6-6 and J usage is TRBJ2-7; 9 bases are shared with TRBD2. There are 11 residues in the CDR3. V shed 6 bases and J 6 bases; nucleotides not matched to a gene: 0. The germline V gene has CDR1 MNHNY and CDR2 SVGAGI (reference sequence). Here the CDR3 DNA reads TGTGCCAGCAGACTAGCGGGCGAGCAGTACTTC. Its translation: CASRLAGEQYF.

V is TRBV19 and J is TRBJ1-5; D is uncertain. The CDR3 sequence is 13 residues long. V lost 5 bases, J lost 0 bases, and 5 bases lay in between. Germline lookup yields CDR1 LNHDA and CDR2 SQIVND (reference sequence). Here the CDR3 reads CASSFNSNQPQHF. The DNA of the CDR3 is TGTGCCAGTAGTTTCAATAGCAATCAGCCCCAGCATTTT.

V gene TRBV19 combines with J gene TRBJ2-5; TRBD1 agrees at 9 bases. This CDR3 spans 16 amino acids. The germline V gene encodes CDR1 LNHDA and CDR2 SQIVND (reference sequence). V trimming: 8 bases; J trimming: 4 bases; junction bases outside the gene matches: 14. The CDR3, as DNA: TGTGCCAGTTCAGTTCCCCGACCGGACAGGGGAGAGACCCAGTACTTC. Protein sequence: CASSVPRPDRGETQYF.

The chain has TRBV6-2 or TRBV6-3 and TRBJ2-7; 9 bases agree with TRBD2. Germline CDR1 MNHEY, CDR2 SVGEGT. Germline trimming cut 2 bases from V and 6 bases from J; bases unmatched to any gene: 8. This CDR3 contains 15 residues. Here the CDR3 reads CASSYSRGRVGEQYF. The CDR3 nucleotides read TGTGCCAGCAGTTACAGTCGCGGGAGGGTTGGCGAGCAGTACTTC.

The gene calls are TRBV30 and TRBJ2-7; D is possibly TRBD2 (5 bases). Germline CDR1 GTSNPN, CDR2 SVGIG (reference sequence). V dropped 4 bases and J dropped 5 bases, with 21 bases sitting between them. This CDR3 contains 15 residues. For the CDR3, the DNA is TGTGCCTGGACTAGGAGGAGAACGGGTGCCAACGAGCAGTACTTC. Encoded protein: CAWTRRRTGANEQYF. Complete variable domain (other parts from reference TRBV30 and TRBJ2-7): SQTIHQWPATLVQPVGSPLSLECTVEGTSNPNLYWYRQAAGRGLQLLFYSVGIGQISSEVPQNLSASRPQDRQFILSSKKLLLSDSGFYLCAWTRRRTGANEQYFGPGTRLTVT.

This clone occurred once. The chain's CDR3 is CASRVKKRAGDSSTDTQYF. CDR3 nucleotide sequence: TGTGCCAGCAGAGTCAAGAAACGAGCGGGGGATTCTAGCACAGATACGCAGTATTTT. J is TRBJ2-3 and V is TRBV9; 8 positions match TRBD2. CDR3 length: 19 amino acids. V dropped 5 bases and J dropped 0; count of bases not matched to a gene: 17. CDR1 is SGDLS, CDR2 YYNGEE, per germline.

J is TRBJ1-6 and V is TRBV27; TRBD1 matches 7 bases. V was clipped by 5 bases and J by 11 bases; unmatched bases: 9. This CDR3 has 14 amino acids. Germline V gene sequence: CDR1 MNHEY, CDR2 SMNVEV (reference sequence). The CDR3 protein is CASSPSPDRTPLHF. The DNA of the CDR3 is TGTGCCAGCAGTCCCAGTCCGGACAGGACACCCCTCCACTTT.

CDR3 sequence (DNA): TGTGCCAGCAGTCCGGCCAAAAACATTCAGTACTTC. As protein: CASSPAKNIQYF. The rearrangement links TRBV12-3 or TRBV12-4 to TRBJ2-4; D gene unclear. The CDR3 extends over 12 amino acids. V was pared by 5 bases and J by 1 base, with 3 bases between.

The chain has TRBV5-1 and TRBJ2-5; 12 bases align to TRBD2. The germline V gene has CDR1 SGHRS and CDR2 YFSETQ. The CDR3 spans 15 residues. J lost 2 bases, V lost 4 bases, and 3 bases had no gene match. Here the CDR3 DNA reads TGCGCCAGCAGCATGACTAGCGGGAGACAAGAGACCCAGTACTTC. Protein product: CASSMTSGRQETQYF.

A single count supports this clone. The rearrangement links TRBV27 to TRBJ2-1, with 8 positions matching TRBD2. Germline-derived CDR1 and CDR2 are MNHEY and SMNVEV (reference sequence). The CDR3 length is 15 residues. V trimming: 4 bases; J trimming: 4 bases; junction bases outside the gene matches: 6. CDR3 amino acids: CASSSSGGLYNEQFF. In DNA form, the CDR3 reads TGTGCCAGCAGTTCCAGCGGGGGCCTTTACAATGAGCAGTTCTTC.

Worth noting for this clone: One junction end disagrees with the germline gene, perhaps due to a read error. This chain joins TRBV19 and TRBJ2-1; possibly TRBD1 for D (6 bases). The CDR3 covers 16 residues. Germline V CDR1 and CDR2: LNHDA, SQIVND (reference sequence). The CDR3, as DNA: TGTGCCAGTAGTAGAGTAGTGGGGGCCTCCGACAATGAGCAGTTCTTC. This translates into CASSRVVGASDNEQFF.

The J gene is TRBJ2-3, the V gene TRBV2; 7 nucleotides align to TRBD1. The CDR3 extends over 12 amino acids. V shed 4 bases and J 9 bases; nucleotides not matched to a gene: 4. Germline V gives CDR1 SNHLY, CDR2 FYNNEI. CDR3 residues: CASSGDSLTQYF. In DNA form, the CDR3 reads TGTGCCAGCAGTGGGGACAGTCTCACGCAGTATTTT.

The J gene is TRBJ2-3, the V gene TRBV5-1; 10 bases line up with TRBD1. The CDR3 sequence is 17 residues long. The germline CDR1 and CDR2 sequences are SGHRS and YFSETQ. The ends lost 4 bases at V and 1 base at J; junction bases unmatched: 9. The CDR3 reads CASSPTGGIKGTDTQYF. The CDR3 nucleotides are TGCGCCAGCAGCCCGACAGGGGGCATTAAGGGCACAGATACGCAGTATTTT.

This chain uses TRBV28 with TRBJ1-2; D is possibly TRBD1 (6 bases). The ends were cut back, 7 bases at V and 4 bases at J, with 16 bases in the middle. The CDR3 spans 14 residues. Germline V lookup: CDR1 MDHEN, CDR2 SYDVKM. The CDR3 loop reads CASTPPGQRYGYTF. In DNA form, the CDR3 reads TGTGCCAGCACCCCCCCGGGACAACGCTATGGCTACACCTTC.

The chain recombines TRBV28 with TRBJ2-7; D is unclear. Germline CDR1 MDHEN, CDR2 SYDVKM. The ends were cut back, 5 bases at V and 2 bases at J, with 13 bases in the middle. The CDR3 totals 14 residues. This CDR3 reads CASSRRVLTYEQYF. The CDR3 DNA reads TGTGCCAGCAGTCGTCGGGTCCTCACCTACGAGCAGTACTTC.

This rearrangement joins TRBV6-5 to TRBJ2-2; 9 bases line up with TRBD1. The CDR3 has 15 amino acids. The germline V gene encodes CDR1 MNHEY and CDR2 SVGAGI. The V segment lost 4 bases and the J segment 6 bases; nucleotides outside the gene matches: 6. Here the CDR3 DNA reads TGTGCCAGCAGTTCCCGGGACAGGGACGCCGGGGAGCTGTTTTTT. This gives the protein CASSSRDRDAGELFF.

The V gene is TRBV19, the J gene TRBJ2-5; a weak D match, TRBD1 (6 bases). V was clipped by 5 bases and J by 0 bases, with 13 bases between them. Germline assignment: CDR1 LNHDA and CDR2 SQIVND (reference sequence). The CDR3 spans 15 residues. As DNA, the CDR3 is TGTGCCAGTAGTCCTCAGCCAGGGGACCAAGAGACCCAGTACTTC. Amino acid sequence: CASSPQPGDQETQYF.

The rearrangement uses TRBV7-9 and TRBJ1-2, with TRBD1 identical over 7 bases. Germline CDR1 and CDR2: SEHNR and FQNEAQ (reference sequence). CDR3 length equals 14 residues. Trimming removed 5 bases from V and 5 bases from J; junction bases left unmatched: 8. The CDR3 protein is CASSESGTAYGYTF. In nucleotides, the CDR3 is TGTGCCAGCAGCGAGTCCGGGACAGCGTATGGCTACACCTTC.

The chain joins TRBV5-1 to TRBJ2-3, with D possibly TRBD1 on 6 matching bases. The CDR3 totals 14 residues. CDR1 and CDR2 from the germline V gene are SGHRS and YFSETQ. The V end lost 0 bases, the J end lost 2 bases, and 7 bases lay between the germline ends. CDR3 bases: TGCGCCAGCAGCTTGGGACAGGACACAGATACGCAGTATTTT. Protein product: CASSLGQDTDTQYF.

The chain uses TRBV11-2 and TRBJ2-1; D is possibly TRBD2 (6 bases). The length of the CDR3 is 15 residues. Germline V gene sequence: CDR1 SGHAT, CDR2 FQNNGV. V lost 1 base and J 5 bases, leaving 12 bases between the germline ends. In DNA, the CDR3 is TGTGCCAGCAGCTTAGGAGGGAGGCCCGACAATGAGCAGTTCTTC. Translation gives CASSLGGRPDNEQFF.

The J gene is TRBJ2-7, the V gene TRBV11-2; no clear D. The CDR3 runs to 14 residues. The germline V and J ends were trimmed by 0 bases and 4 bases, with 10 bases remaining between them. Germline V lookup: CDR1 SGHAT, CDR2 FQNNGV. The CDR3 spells CASSLDGQLYEQYF. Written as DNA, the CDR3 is TGTGCCAGCAGCTTAGATGGCCAATTATACGAGCAGTACTTC.

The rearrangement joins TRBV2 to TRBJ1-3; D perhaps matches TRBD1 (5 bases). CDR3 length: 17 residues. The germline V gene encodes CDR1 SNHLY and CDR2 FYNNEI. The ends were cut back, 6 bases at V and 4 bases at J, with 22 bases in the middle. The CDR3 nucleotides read TGTGCCAGCAGGGCATCACAGGCTTTGGGATCAGGAAACACCATATATTTT. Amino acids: CASRASQALGSGNTIYF.

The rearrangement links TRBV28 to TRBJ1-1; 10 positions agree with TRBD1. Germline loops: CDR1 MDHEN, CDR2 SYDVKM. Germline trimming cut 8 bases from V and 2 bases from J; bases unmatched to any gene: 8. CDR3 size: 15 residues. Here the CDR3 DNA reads TGTGCCAGCGGGGGACAGGGGCAAGTCAACACTGAAGCTTTCTTT. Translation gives CASGGQGQVNTEAFF.

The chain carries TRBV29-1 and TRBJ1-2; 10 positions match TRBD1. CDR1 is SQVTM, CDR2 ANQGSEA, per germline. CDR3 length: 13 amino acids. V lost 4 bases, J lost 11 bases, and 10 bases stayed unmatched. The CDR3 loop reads CSVGKTGGLWYTF. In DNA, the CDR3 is TGCAGCGTTGGAAAGACAGGGGGCTTGTGGTACACCTTC.